This entry concerns a single T cell receptor beta chain. CDR3 length: 16 residues. The germline gives CDR1 SGDLS, CDR2 YYNGEE. V was pared by 3 bases and J by 3 bases, with 10 bases of the junction left unmatched. These data originate in a study of OX40 agonist ivuxolimab in advanced cancers. Overall study: Prior anti-PD-1, anti-PD-L1 or anti-CTLA-4 therapy did not bar entry, and about 40% had some.

Only in-frame clones appear in the TCRdb table, and some are missing; sequencing was by immunoSEQ multiplex PCR. The sample includes tens of thousands of clones, 75% to 90% of them seen just once. The sequence was obtained from an adult with an advanced solid tumor such as melanoma, head and neck, liver or kidney cancer. This material consisted of CD4+ or CD8+ T cells sorted from blood, taken in a trial of the OX40 agonist ivuxolimab. This chain links TRBV9 with TRBJ2-3; 7 positions match TRBD1. CDR3 DNA: TGTGCCAGCAGCGCAGGCCGACAGGGTATAACAGATACGCAGTATTTT. Translating it yields CASSAGRQGITDTQYF.